The present T cell receptor beta chain was sequenced within a study of cytomegalovirus exposure and HLA in healthy donors. Study in general: Clustering assigned 70% to 85% of the approximately 370 genotyped donors to the Caucasian-associated ancestry cluster.

Both 60 Vbeta primers and 13 Jbeta primers went into the PCR. The repertoire was sequenced with immunoSEQ multiplex PCR; TCRdb's copy has only in-frame clones and lacks some. This table holds approximately 110,000 clones. V gave up 5 bases and J gave up 6 bases, with 20 bases separating them. The CDR3 extends over 16 amino acids. CDR1 and CDR2 (germline): SEHNR, FQNEAQ (reference sequence). A note on this clone: Its antigen remains unknown.

Study-wide results and caveats: According to reports, the classifier identified cytomegalovirus status with high specificity and sensitivity. The study flagged 150 to 200 TCR beta chains as cytomegalovirus-associated. In a later analysis, DRB1 alleles had the most associated TCRs; HLA-C alleles the fewest.

The chain joins TRBV7-9 to TRBJ2-1, with D perhaps TRBD2 (6 bases). The clonotype originates from a man aged 35-49 years in good health and CMV-seropositive. Sequences were obtained from PBMCs. CDR3 sequence reads: CASSPLGSGGANEQFF. CDR3 nucleotides: TGTGCCAGCAGCCCCCTAGGGAGCGGAGGGGCCAATGAGCAGTTCTTC.